This T cell receptor beta chain emerged from a study of shared clonotypes between healthy human individuals. General observations from the study: Naive CD4 clonotypes were shared across a handful of donors at around 5.4%.

The V and J ends lost 4 bases and 6 bases respectively, with 11 bases between them. Germline values: CDR1 ENHRY, CDR2 SYGVKD. The CDR3 has 13 residues. Details on this clone: Its antigen is currently unknown.

Profiled with immunoSEQ multiplex PCR; TCRdb holds only in-frame clones, not every one. The table shows some 380,000 clones, with approximately 96% occurring only once. The chain employs TRBV10-3 and TRBJ2-3; weak D call: TRBD2 (5 bases). This receptor was taken from a man aged 25 to 45 in good health. Sequencing was carried out using memory CD8+ T cells sorted from blood. Subset defined: CD45RO+ cells pooled with CCR7-negative TemRA cells. CDR3 region: CAISGSGSDTQYF. The CDR3 DNA reads as TGTGCCATCAGTGGCTCGGGATCCGATACGCAGTATTTT.